This is a list of T cell receptor beta chains from one sample in a study of T-cell reconstitution after alpha-beta-depleted transplantation in children. TCRdb reprocessed the PCR reads via MiXCR and lists one record per CDR3 protein. This sample has about 200,000 distinct CDR3 sequences, with roughly 7% found just once. The sequencing here drew on PBMCs, taken before TCRalphabeta/CD19-depleted stem cell transplant. The receptors were sampled from a boy under 10 years old with acute lymphoblastic leukemia, due to receive a stem cell transplant. The CDR3 runs from the conserved cysteine through the conserved F or W. A D gene is named only where the DNA matches it firmly. Rows may omit the clone size; those that give it use once, few, many or a size class.

D,size,V,J,CDR3,DNA
-,many,TRBV10-3,TRBJ2-1,CAVQDHQDPEGEQFF,TGTGCCGTTCAAGACCACCAGGACCCGGAGGGAGAGCAGTTCTTC
TRBD2,-,TRBV25-1,TRBJ2-7,CASSELASGGQYF,TGTGCCAGCAGTGAACTGGCTAGCGGGGGGCAGTACTTC
-,many,TRBV7-2,TRBJ2-1,CASSLGGGVKTNEQFF,TGTGCCAGCAGCTTAGGGGGCGGGGTTAAAACCAATGAGCAGTTCTTC
-,many,TRBV12-3/TRBV12-4,TRBJ1-4,CASRWTDATNEKLFF,TGTGCCAGCAGATGGACAGATGCAACTAATGAAAAACTGTTTTTT
-,many,TRBV20-1,TRBJ2-2,CSASRNTGELFF,TGCAGTGCTAGCCGGAACACCGGGGAGCTGTTTTTT
-,few,TRBV5-1,TRBJ2-5,CASISDWGTQYF,TGCGCCAGCATATCCGATTGGGGGACCCAGTACTTC
TRBD2,many,TRBV12-3/TRBV12-4,TRBJ2-5,CASTTSGRVETQYF,TGTGCCAGCACGACTAGCGGGAGGGTGGAGACCCAGTACTTC
TRBD1,few,TRBV20-1,TRBJ2-7,CRQPGTVYYEQYF,TGCAGGCAACCCGGGACAGTTTACTACGAGCAGTACTTC
-,many,TRBV20-1,TRBJ2-2,CSADSPGTATGELFF,TGCAGTGCTGATTCGCCCGGGACCGCCACCGGGGAGCTGTTTTTT
-,-,TRBV15,TRBJ2-3,CATSRDGTDTQYF,TGTGCCACCAGCAGGGACGGGACAGATACGCAGTATTTT
-,many,TRBV19,TRBJ1-2,CASSQQEPHYGYTF,TGTGCCAGTAGCCAGCAGGAACCTCACTATGGCTACACCTTC
-,many,TRBV29-1,TRBJ2-3,CSVGVQTGTDTQYF,TGCAGCGTTGGGGTCCAGACCGGCACAGATACGCAGTATTTT
-,many,TRBV3-1,TRBJ2-3,CASSQRPGKTDTQYF,TGTGCCAGCAGCCAGCGGCCAGGGAAAACAGATACGCAGTATTTT
TRBD2,many,TRBV11-2,TRBJ2-2,CASSLPSGRARTGELFF,TGTGCCAGCAGCCTCCCTAGCGGGAGGGCCCGCACCGGGGAGCTGTTTTTT
TRBD2,-,TRBV25-1,TRBJ2-7,CASSEMGLAGGEQYF,TGTGCCAGCAGTGAAATGGGACTAGCGGGGGGCGAGCAGTACTTC
TRBD1,many,TRBV25-1,TRBJ2-7,CASSEFTGQGYEQYF,TGTGCCAGCAGTGAATTTACGGGACAGGGGTACGAGCAGTACTTC
TRBD1,many,TRBV19,TRBJ2-7,CASSIDDRGEQYF,TGTGCCAGTAGTATAGACGACAGGGGCGAGCAGTACTTC
TRBD2,-,TRBV28,TRBJ2-1,CASARGSGSVNEQFF,TGTGCCAGCGCCCGGGGAAGCGGGAGTGTAAATGAGCAGTTCTTC
-,many,TRBV7-2,TRBJ1-5,CEQQLRSFRNQPQHF,TGTGAACAGCAGCTTAGGTCCTTTCGCAATCAGCCCCAGCATTTT
-,-,TRBV7-2,TRBJ2-7,CASANTGYEQYF,TGTGCCAGCGCAAATACAGGGTACGAGCAGTACTTC
-,few,TRBV28,TRBJ2-1,CAAAGTDTNEQFF,TGTGCCGCGGCCGGGACGGATACCAATGAGCAGTTCTTC
-,many,TRBV4-3,TRBJ2-5,CASSQEAGRETQYF,TGCGCCAGCAGCCAAGAGGCAGGGAGGGAGACCCAGTACTTC
-,-,TRBV7-3,TRBJ2-5,CASSPSGGGGETQYF,TGTGCCAGCAGCCCCTCCGGGGGCGGAGGAGAGACCCAGTACTTC
TRBD2,many,TRBV3-1,TRBJ2-3,CASSQDQGGWGPTDTQYF,TGTGCCAGCAGCCAAGACCAGGGAGGGTGGGGACCCACAGATACGCAGTATTTT
-,few,TRBV7-9,TRBJ2-3,CASSPGTLLEFRYF,TGTGCCAGCAGCCCCGGGACTTTGCTAGAATTTAGGTATTTT
TRBD2,many,TRBV4-2,TRBJ2-4,CASSQEGSGSNIQYF,TGTGCCAGCAGCCAAGAGGGTAGCGGGAGCAACATTCAGTACTTC
TRBD1,many,TRBV7-9,TRBJ2-5,CASSTPGTAQETQYF,TGTGCCAGCAGCACCCCCGGGACAGCCCAAGAGACCCAGTACTTC
-,many,TRBV21-1,TRBJ2-7,CASTTNGSQRASYEQYF,TGTGCCAGCACCACAAATGGGAGCCAGCGGGCCTCCTACGAGCAGTACTTC
TRBD2,-,TRBV5-1,TRBJ2-2,CASTSGGANTGELFF,TGCGCCAGCACCAGCGGGGGGGCGAACACCGGGGAGCTGTTTTTT
-,many,TRBV29-1,TRBJ1-2,CSVLEGGAGYTF,TGCAGCGTTTTAGAGGGAGGCGCTGGCTACACCTTC
-,many,TRBV3-1,TRBJ2-3,CASSLTWASTDTQYF,TGTGCCAGCAGCCTCACATGGGCTAGCACAGATACGCAGTATTTT
-,many,TRBV7-2,TRBJ2-5,CASSLHPDSWETQYF,TGTGCCAGCAGCTTACACCCAGATAGTTGGGAGACCCAGTACTTC
TRBD2,many,TRBV20-1,TRBJ2-3,CSARHGGAGTDTQYF,TGCAGTGCTAGGCACGGGGGGGCAGGCACAGATACGCAGTATTTT
TRBD2,-,TRBV29-1,TRBJ2-1,CSVVGLAENNEQFF,TGCAGCGTCGTCGGACTAGCGGAGAACAATGAGCAGTTCTTC
-,many,TRBV5-1,TRBJ2-1,CASSMGQREQFF,TGCGCCAGCAGCATGGGACAAAGGGAGCAGTTCTTC
-,few,TRBV9,TRBJ2-1,CASSGQSGEQFF,TGTGCCAGCAGCGGACAGTCCGGTGAGCAGTTCTTC
-,many,TRBV29-1,TRBJ2-2,CSAVGTNANTGELFF,TGCAGCGCTGTTGGAACGAACGCGAACACCGGGGAGCTGTTTTTT
TRBD1,many,TRBV5-1,TRBJ1-2,CASSLTTTGKGYGYTF,TGCGCCAGCAGCCTGACTACGACAGGGAAGGGCTATGGCTACACCTTC